The 2 T cell receptor beta chains below all came from one sample that was sequenced in a study of T cell responses to AZD1222 COVID-19 vaccine. The protocol was immunoSEQ multiplex PCR, while the TCRdb copy is restricted to in-frame clones and leaves out a portion. The table lists about 180,000 clones, 70% to 90% of them singletons. The sequencing here drew on peripheral blood, taken on day 0 of AZD1222 vaccination. These receptors were obtained from an adult in good health.

V usage is TRBV6-1 and J usage is TRBJ1-4, with D uncertain. Trimming left V 3 bases short and J 8 bases short, with 1 base between. This CDR3 is 10 amino acids long. Looked up from germline, CDR1 is MNHNS and CDR2 is SASEGT. CDR3 sequence (DNA): TGTGCCAGCAGTGAGGAAAAACTGTTTTTT. Protein sequence: CASSEEKLFF.

This clone was found once. The chain links TRBV14 to TRBJ1-3; TRBD1 agrees at 8 bases. Germline CDR1 reads SGHDN; CDR2 reads FVKESK. Trimming took 3 bases from V and 4 from J; bases not matched to a gene: 8. This CDR3 has 16 residues. The CDR3: CASSQPGTGKGNTIYF. CDR3 bases: TGTGCCAGCAGCCAGCCTGGGACAGGCAAAGGAAACACCATATATTTT.